This T cell receptor (beta chain) comes out of a study of blood T cell repertoires in COVID-19. Original methodology: By means of reference gene primer amplification, nucleated cell counts were estimated. Profiled with immunoSEQ multiplex PCR; TCRdb holds only in-frame clones, not every one. The V and J calls and clone size come from that table; D and trimming were worked out from the DNA. The sample lists more than 95,000 clones; 80% to 90% were seen once. The CDR3 loop spans 15 amino acids. Germline CDR1 and CDR2: SEHNR and FQNEAQ (reference sequence). Trimming stripped 5 bases from V and 0 bases from J, with 13 bases between.

The chain links TRBV7-9 to TRBJ1-1; tentative D call: TRBD1 (5 bases). Sequenced sample: peripheral blood. This sequence was found in a man in his 60s with acute or convalescent COVID-19. The CDR3 sequence is CASSPSSGLNTEAFF. Here the CDR3 DNA reads TGTGCCAGCAGCCCCTCTTCAGGGTTGAACACTGAAGCTTTCTTT. Filled out from reference TRBV7-9 and TRBJ1-1, the complete variable domain reads DTGVSQNPRHKITKRGQNVTFRCDPISEHNRLYWYRQTLGQGPEFLTYFQNEAQLEKSRLLSDRFSAERPKGSFSTLEIQRTEQGDSAMYLCASSPSSGLNTEAFFGQGTRLTVV.